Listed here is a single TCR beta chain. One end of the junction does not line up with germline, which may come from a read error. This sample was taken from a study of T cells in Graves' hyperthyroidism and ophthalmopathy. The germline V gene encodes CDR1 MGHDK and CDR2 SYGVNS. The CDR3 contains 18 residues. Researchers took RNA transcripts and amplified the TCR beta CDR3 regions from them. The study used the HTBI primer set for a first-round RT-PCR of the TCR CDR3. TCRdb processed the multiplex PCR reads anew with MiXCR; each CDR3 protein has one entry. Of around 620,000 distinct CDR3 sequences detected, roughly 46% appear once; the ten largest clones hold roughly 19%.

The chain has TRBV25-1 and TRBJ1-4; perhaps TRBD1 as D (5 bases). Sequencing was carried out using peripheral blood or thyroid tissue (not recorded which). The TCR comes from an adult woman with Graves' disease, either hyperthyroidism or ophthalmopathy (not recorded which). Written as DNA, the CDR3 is TGTGCCTGCAGTGCTGACCGCCCGACGGGGGGTTTCCCTGAAAAACTGTTTTTT. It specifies CACSADRPTGGFPEKLFF.